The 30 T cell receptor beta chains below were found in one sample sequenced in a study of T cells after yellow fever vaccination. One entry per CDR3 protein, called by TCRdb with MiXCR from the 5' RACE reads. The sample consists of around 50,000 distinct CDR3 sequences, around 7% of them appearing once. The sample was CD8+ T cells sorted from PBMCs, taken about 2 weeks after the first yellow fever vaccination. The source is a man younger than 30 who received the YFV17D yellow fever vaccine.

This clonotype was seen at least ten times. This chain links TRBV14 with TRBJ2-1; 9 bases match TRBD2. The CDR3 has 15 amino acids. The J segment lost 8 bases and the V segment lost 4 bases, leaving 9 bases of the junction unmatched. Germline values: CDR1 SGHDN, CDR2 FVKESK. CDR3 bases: TGTGCCAGCAGCCGATTCGGGACTAGCTTCGATGAGCAGTTCTTC. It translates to CASSRFGTSFDEQFF.

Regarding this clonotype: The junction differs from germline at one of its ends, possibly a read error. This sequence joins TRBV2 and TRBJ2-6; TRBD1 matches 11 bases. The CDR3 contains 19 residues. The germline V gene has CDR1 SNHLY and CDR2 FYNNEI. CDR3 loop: CARSSRDRGTVSGANVLTF. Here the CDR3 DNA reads TGTGCCCGCAGTTCACGGGACAGGGGGACAGTCTCTGGGGCCAACGTCCTGACTTTC.

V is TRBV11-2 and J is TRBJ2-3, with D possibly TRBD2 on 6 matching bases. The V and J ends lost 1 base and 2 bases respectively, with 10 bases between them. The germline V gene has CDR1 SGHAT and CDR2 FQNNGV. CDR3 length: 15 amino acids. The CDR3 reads CASSLVRGPTDTQYF. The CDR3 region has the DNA TGTGCCAGCAGCTTAGTGCGGGGACCCACAGATACGCAGTATTTT. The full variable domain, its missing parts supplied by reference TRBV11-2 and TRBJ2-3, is EAGVAQSPRYKIIEKRQSVAFWCNPISGHATLYWYQQILGQGPKLLIQFQNNGVVDDSQLPKDRFSAERLKGVDSTLKIQPAKLEDSAVYLCASSLVRGPTDTQYFGPGTRLTVL.

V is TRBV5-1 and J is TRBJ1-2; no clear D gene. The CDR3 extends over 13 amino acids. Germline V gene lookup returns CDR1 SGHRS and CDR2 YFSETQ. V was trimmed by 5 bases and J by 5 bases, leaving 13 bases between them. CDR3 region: CASRRDGSYGYTF. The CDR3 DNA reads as TGCGCCAGCAGACGAGACGGTTCGTATGGCTACACCTTC.

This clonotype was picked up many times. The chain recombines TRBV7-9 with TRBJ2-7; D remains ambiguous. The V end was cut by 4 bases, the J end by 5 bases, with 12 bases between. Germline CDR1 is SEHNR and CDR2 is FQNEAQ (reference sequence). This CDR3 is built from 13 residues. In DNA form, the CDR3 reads TGTGCCAGCAGCTCCAGATCCGATCACGAGCAGTACGTC. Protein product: CASSSRSDHEQYV.

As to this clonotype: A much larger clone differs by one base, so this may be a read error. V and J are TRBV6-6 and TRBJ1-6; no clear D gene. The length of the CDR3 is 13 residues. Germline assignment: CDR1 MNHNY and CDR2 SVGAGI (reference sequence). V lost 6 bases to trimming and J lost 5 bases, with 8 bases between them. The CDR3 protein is CASRDLDNSPLHF. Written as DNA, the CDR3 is TGTGCCAGCAGGGATTTGGATAATTCACCCCTCCACTTT.

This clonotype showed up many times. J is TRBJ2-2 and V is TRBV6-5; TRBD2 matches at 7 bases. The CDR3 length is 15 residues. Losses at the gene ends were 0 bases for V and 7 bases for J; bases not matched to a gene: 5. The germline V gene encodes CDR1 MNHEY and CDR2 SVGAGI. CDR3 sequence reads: CASSYSPGGGGELFF. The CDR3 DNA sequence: TGTGCCAGCAGTTACTCGCCGGGGGGTGGCGGGGAGCTGTTTTTT.

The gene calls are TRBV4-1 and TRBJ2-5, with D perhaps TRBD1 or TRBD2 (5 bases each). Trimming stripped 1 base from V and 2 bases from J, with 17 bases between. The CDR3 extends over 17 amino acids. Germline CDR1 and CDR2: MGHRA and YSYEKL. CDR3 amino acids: CASSQVAGTFGQETQYF. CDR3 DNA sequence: TGCGCCAGCAGCCAAGTGGCCGGGACCTTTGGGCAAGAGACCCAGTACTTC.

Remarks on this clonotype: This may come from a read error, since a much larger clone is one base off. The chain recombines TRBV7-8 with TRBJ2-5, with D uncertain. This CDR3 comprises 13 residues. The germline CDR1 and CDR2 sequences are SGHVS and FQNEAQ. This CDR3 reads CASSLARKDTQYF. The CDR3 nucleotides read TGTGCCAGCAGCTTGGCTAGGAAAGATACCCAGTACTTC.

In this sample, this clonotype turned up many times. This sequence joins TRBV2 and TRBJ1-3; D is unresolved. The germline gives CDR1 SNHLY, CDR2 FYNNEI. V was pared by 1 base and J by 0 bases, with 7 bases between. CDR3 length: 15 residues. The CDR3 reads CASSEGRTSGNTIYF. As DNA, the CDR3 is TGTGCCAGCAGTGAAGGCCGAACCTCTGGAAACACCATATATTTT.

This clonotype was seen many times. CDR3 sequence (DNA): TGCAGTGCTAGATCCACAGGGACGTCCAATCCAGATACGCAGTATTTT. Translated, it gives CSARSTGTSNPDTQYF. This chain joins TRBV20-1 and TRBJ2-3; possible D gene TRBD1, 6 bases. The CDR3 spans 16 residues. Trimming took off 2 bases at V and 4 bases at J, with 19 bases between the two ends. Germline CDR1 is DFQATT and CDR2 is SNEGSKA (reference sequence).

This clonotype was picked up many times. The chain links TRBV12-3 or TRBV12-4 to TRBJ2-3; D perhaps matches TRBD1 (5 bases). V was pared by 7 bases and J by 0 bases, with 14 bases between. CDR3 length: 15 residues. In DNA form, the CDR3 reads TGTGCCAGCAAAAGGGGTAACCCTAGCACAGATACGCAGTATTTT. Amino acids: CASKRGNPSTDTQYF.

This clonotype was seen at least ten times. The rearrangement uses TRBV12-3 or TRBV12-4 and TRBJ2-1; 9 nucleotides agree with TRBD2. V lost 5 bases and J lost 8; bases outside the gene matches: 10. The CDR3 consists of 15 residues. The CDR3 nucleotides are TGTGCCAGCAGTCTTGGGGCGGGGGGGGTGGATGAGCAGTTCTTC. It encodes CASSLGAGGVDEQFF.

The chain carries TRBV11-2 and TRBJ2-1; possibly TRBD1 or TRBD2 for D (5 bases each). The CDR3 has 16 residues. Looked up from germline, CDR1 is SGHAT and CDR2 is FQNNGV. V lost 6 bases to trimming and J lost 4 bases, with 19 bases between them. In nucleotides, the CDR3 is TGTGCCAGCAGACCCTCCTCGGGACCGGGGTACAATGAGCAGTTCTTC. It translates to CASRPSSGPGYNEQFF.

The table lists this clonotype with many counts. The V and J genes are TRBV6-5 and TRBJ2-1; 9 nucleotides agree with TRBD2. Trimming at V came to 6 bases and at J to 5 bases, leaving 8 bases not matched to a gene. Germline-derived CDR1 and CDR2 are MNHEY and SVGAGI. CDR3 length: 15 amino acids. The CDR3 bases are TGTGCCAGCAGGACCCTTAGACTAGCGGACAATGAGCAGTTCTTC. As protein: CASRTLRLADNEQFF.

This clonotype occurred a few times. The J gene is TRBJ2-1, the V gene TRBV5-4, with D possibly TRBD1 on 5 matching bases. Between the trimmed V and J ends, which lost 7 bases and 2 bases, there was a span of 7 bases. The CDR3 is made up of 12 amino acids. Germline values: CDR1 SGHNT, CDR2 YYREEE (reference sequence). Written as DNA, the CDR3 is TGTGCCAGCGGGGCAGCCTACAATGAGCAGTTCTTC. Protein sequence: CASGAAYNEQFF.

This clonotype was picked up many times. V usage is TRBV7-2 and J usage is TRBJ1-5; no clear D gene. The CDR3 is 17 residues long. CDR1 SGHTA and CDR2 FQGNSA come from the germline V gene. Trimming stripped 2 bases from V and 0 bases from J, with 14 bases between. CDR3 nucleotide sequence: TGTGCCAGCAGCTTAACTAGCACACGGGTTAGCAATCAGCCCCAGCATTTT. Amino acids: CASSLTSTRVSNQPQHF.

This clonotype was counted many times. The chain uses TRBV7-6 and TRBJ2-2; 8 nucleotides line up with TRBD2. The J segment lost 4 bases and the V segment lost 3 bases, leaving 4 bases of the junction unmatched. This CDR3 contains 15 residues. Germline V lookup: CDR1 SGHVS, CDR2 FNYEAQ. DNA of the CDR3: TGTGCCAGCAGCTTCAGCGGGGGTTCCACCGGGGAGCTGTTTTTT. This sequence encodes CASSFSGGSTGELFF.

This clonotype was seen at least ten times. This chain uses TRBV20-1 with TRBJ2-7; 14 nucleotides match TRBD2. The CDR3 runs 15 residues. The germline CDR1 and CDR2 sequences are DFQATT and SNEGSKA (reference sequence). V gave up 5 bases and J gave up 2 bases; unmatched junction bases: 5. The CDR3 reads CSAAPTSGGAYEQYF. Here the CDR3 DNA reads TGCAGTGCTGCCCCGACTAGCGGGGGGGCCTACGAGCAGTACTTC.

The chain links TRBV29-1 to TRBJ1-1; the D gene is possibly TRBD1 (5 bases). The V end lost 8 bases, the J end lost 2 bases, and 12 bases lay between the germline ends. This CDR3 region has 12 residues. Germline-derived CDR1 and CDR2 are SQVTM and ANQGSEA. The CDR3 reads CSFIDSNTEAFF. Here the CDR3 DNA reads TGCAGCTTCATAGACAGCAACACTGAAGCTTTCTTT.

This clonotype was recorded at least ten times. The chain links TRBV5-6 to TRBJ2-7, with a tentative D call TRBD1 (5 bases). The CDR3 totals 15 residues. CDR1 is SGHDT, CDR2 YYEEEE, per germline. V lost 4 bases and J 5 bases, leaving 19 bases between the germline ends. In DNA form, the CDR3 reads TGTGCCAGCAGCCTTAGCCAGGGTTATCTCGACGAGCAGTACGTC. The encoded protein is CASSLSQGYLDEQYV.

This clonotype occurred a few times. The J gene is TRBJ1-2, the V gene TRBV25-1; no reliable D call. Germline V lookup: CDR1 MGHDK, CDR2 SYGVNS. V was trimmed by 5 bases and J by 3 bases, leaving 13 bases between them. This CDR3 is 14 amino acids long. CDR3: CASSYGSGDYGYTF. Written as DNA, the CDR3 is TGTGCCAGCAGTTATGGAAGTGGGGACTATGGCTACACCTTC.

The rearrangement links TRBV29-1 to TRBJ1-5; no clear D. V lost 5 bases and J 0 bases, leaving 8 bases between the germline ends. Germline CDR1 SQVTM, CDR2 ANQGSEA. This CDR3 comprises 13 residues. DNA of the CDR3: TGCAGCGTTTTACTCGATAGCAATCAGCCCCAGCATTTT. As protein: CSVLLDSNQPQHF.

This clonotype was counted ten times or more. CDR3 in DNA: TGTGCCAGCAGTTACTCAGCCTACGAGCAGTACGTC. Its translation is CASSYSAYEQYV. The chain is built from TRBV6-6 and TRBJ2-7; D gene ambiguous. V lost 0 bases to trimming and J lost 2 bases, with 2 bases between them. The CDR3 covers 12 residues. Germline V gene sequence: CDR1 MNHNY, CDR2 SVGAGI (reference sequence).

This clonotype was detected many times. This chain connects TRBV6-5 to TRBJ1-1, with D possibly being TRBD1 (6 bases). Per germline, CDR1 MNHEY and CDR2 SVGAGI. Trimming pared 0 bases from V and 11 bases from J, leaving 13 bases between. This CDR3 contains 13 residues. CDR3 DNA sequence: TGTGCCAGCAGTTACTCGCAGGGGCTTGAGGCTTTCTTT. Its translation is CASSYSQGLEAFF.

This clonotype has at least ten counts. CDR3 region: CASSVAAGVGNEQFF. As DNA, the CDR3 is TGTGCCAGCAGCGTAGCTGCGGGGGTGGGCAATGAGCAGTTCTTC. The chain has TRBV9 and TRBJ2-1, with 7 bases that match TRBD2. This CDR3 comprises 15 residues. CDR1 is SGDLS and CDR2 is YYNGEE in the germline V gene. The junction had 6 bases not matched to a gene; V was cut back by 0 bases and J by 6 bases. The variable domain in full, completed from reference TRBV9 and TRBJ2-1, reads DSGVTQTPKHLITATGQRVTLRCSPRSGDLSVYWYQQSLDQGLQFLIQYYNGEERAKGNILERFSAQQFPDLHSELNLSSLELGDSALYFCASSVAAGVGNEQFFGPGTRLTVL.

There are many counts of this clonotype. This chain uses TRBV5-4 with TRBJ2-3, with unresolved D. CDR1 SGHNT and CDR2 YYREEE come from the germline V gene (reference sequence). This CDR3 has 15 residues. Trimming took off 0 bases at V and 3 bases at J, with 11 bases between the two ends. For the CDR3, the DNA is TGTGCCAGCAGCTTGGCTGGGTCTTCGACAGATACGCAGTATTTT. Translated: CASSLAGSSTDTQYF.

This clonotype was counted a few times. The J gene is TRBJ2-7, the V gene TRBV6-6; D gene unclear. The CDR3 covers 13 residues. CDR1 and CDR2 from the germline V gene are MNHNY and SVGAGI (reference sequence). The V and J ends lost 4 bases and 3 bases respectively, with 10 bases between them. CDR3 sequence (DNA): TGTGCCAGCAGTTCCGTGGAGTTCTACGAGCAGTACGTC. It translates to CASSSVEFYEQYV.

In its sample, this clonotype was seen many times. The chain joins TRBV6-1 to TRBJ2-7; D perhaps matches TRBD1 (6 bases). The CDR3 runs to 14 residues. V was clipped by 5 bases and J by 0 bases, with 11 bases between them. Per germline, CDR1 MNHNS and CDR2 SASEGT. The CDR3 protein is CASSIPDSSYEQYF. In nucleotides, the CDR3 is TGTGCCAGCAGTATCCCGGACAGCTCCTACGAGCAGTACTTC.

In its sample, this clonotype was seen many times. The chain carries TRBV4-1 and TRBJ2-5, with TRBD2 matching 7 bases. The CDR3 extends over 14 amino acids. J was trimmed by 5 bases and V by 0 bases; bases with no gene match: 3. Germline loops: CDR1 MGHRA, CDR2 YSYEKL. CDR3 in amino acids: CASSQDRGVETQYF. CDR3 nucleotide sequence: TGCGCCAGCAGCCAAGATCGGGGGGTGGAGACCCAGTACTTC.